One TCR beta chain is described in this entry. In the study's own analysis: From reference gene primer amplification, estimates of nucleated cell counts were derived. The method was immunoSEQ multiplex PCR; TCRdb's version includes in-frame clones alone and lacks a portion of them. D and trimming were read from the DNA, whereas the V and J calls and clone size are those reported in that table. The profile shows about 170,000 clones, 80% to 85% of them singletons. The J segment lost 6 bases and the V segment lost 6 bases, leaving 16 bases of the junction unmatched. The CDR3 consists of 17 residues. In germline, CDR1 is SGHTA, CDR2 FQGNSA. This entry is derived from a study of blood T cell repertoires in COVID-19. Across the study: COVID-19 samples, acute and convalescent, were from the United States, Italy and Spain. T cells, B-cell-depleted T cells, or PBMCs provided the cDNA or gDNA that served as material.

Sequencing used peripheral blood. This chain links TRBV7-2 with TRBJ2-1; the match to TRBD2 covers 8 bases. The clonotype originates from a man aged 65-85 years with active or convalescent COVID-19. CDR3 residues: CASRTRGAGGGVNEQFF. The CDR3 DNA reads TGTGCCAGCAGAACCCGAGGGGCGGGAGGAGGGGTCAATGAGCAGTTCTTC.